This TCR beta chain was identified in a study of CD8+CD57+ T cells in acquired aplastic anemia. CDR1 ENHRY and CDR2 SYGVKD come from the germline V gene. V was pared by 11 bases and J by 7 bases, with 18 bases between. The CDR3 contains 14 residues. TCR beta VDJ and CDR3 profiles were obtained from a genomic DNA template. TCRdb re-analysed the reads in MiXCR, keeping a single row per CDR3 protein. The sample shows under 150,000 distinct CDR3 sequences, 30% to 45% of them seen only once. General study points: There were over 25 CD8+ CDR3 sequences that occurred in both patients and controls.

For this clonotype: Antigen specificity is unknown.

Patients chosen for sequencing had CD8+CD57+ cells that had expanded, as shown by flow cytometry. The sequencing sample was made of sorted CD4+, CD8+, or CD8+CD57+ T cells (not recorded which) from PBMCs. This TCR was recovered from a human donor with aplastic anemia. This chain connects TRBV10-3 to TRBJ1-6; possible D gene TRBD1, 6 bases. The CDR3 here is CAVARGARNSPLHF. The DNA for the CDR3 is TGTGCCGTCGCGCGGGGGGCGCGGAATTCACCCCTCCACTTT.